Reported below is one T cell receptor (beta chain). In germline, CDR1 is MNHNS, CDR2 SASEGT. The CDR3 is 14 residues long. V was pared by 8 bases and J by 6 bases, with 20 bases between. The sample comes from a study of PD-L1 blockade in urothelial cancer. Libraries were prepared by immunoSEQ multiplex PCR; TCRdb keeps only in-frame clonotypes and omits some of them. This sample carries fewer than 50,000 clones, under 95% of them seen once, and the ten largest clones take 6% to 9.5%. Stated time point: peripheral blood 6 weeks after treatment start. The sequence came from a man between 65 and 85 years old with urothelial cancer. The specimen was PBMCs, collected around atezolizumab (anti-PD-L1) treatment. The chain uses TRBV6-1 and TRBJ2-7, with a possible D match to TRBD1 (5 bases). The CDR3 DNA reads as TGTGCCAGCCTTAACATCCGGATTAGGGGCGAGCAGTACTTC. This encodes CASLNIRIRGEQYF.